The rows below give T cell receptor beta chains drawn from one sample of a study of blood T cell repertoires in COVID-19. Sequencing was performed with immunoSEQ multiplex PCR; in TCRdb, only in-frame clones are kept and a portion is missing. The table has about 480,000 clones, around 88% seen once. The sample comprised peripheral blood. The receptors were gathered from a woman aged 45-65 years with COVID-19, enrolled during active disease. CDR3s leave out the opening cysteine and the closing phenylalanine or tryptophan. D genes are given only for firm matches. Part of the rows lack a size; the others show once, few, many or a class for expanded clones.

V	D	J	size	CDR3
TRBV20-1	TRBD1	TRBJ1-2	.	SARGQGGYT
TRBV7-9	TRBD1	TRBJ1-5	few	ASSPGQGANQPQH
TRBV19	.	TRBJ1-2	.	ASSTIDWTGGYT
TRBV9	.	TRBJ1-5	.	ASSVRGGNQPQH
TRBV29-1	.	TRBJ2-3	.	SVGPAPRDTQY
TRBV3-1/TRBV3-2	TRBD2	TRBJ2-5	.	ASSPIGGGQETQY
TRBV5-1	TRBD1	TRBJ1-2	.	ASSLSQGGYGYT
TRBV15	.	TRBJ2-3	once	ATRPTRPSSTDTQY
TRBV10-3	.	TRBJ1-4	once	AISSTGTNEKLF
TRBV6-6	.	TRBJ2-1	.	ASSYRPTTRLEEQF
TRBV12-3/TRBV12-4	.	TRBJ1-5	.	ATSTNGQPQH
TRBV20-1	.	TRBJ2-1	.	SASSVNEQF
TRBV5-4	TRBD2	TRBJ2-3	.	ASSSGTSGVTDTQY
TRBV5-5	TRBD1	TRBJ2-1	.	ASSQDNRGLGQF
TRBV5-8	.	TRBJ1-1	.	ASGFPHSLNTEAF
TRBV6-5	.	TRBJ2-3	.	ASSYSRSVGDTQY
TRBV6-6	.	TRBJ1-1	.	ASSYGGLNTEAF
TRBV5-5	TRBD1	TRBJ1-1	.	ASSPGQGNTEAF
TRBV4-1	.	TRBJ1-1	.	ASSRTRGVNTEAF
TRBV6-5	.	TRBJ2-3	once	ASSYRSVGGDTQY
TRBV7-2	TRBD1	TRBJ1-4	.	ASSLAGGGTGQEKLF